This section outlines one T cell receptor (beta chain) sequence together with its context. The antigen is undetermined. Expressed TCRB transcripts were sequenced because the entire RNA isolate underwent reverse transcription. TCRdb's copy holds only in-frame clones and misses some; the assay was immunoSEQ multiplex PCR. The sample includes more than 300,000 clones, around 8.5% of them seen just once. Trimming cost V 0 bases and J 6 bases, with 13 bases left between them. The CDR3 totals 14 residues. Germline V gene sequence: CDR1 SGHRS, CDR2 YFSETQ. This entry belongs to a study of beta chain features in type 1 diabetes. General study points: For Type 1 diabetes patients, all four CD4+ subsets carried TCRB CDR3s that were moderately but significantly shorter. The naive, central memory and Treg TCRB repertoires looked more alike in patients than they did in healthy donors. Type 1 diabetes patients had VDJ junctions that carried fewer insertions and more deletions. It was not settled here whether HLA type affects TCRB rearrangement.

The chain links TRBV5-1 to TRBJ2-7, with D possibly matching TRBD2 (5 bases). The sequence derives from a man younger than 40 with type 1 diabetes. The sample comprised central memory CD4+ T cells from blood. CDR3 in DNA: TGCGCCAGCAGCTTGGCCTCCATAGGGAGCGAGCAGTACTTC. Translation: CASSLASIGSEQYF.